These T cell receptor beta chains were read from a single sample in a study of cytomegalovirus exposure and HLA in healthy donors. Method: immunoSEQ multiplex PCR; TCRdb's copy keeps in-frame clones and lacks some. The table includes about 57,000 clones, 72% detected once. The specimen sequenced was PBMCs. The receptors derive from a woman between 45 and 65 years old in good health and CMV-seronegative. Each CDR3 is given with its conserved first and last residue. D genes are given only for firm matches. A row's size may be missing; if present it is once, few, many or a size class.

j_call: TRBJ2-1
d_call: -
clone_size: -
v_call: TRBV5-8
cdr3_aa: CASSLGVHGEQFF
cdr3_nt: TGTGCCAGCAGCTTGGGAGTGCACGGTGAGCAGTTCTTC

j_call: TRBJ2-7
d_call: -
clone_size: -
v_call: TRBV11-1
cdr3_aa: CASSLVAGEFSEQYF
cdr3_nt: TGTGCCAGCAGCTTAGTCGCAGGGGAGTTCTCCGAGCAGTACTTC

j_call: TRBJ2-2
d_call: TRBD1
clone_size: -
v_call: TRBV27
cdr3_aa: CASRPDRGMAGELFF
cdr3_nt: TGTGCCAGCAGGCCAGACAGGGGGATGGCCGGGGAGCTGTTTTTT

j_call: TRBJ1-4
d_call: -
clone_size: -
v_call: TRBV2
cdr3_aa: CASSKGGFQGNEKLFF
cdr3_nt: TGTGCCAGCAGCAAGGGTGGGTTCCAGGGTAATGAAAAACTGTTTTTT

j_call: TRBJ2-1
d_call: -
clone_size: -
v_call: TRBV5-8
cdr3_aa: CASSPRIAEPYNEQFF
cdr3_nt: TGTGCCAGCAGCCCTAGAATAGCGGAACCCTACAATGAGCAGTTCTTC

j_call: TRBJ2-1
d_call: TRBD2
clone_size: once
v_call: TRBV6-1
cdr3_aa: CASSEELAEYNEQFF
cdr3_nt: TGTGCCAGCAGTGAAGAACTAGCGGAATACAATGAGCAGTTCTTC

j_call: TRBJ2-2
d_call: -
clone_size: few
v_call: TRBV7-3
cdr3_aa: CASSSSGAGNTGELFF
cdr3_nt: TGTGCCAGCAGCTCCTCAGGGGCGGGTAACACCGGGGAGCTGTTTTTT

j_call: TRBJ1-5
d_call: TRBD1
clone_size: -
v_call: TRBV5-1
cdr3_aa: CASSPQPGTGVNQPQHF
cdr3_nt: TGCGCCAGCAGCCCTCAACCCGGGACAGGGGTGAATCAGCCCCAGCATTTT

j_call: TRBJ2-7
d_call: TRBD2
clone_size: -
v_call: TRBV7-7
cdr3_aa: CASSLSTSGSEQYF
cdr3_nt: TGTGCTAGCAGCTTAAGTACTAGCGGGAGCGAGCAGTACTTC

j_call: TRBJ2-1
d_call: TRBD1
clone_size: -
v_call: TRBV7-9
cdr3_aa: CASSFGTGGLDEQFF
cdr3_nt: TGTGCCAGCAGCTTCGGGACAGGGGGCTTGGATGAGCAGTTCTTC

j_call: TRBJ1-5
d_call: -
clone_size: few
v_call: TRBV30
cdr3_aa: CAWSREGQPQHF
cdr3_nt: TGTGCCTGGAGCAGGGAGGGTCAGCCCCAGCATTTT

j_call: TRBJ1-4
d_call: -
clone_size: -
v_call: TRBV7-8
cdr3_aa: CASGRGWGWEKLFF
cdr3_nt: TGTGCCAGCGGAAGAGGGTGGGGTTGGGAAAAACTGTTTTTT

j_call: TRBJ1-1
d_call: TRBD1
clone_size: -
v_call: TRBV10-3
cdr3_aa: CAITRTGANTEAFF
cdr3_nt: TGTGCCATCACCCGGACAGGGGCCAACACTGAAGCTTTCTTT

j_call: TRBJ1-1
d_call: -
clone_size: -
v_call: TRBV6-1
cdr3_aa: CASSNYRDVVAFF
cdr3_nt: TGTGCCAGCAGTAACTACAGGGACGTGGTAGCTTTCTTT